This is a list of T cell receptor beta chains from one sample in a study of response to subunit inactivated influenza vaccine. In TCRdb, the RT-PCR reads were re-called with MiXCR into one record per CDR3 protein. The data hold about 800,000 distinct CDR3 sequences, with 21% observed a single time. Source: PBMCs from blood, taken 5 to 6 days after vaccination. These receptors all come from a man aged 45-60 years who received an inactivated influenza vaccine. Each CDR3 is given without its conserved first and last residue. Some rows mark clone size as missing; the rest say once, few, many or name a class of expanded clone.

TRBV12-3/TRBV12-4 | - | ASSSTGAAALETQY
TRBV20-1 | - | SASPGGREQY
TRBV29-1 | many | SVERGSPHEQF
TRBV2 | - | AISFKQGRPSGANVLT
TRBV20-1 | few | SASPAGTGPAF
TRBV7-9 | - | ASSNRRGYYGYT
TRBV18 | few | ASSEGTGLNQPQH
TRBV18 | few | ASSRTGENGYT
TRBV6-4 | few | ASSVWGSGELF
TRBV9 | - | ASSPLLGSYNEQF
TRBV5-5 | - | ASGRTYNEQF
TRBV19 | few | ASSIRTGSSYEQY
TRBV29-1 | many | SVAGGRSPGELF
TRBV11-2 | - | ASSVPGLANEQF
TRBV21-1 | - | ASSLRDRGATPYEQY
TRBV5-1 | few | ASSLDTTNYGYT
TRBV4-1 | few | ASSQDYRGGEQY
TRBV20-1 | few | SARDFARGLETQY
TRBV6-5 | few | ASSYTSGGASNEQF
TRBV7-6 | - | ASSPRTAPGNEQF
TRBV5-1 | few | ASSYEGHNSPLH
TRBV20-1 | few | SAGQTGSLGKNIQY
TRBV2 | few | ASNPPLGVVFTDTQY
TRBV28 | few | ASRETTGRSYEQY
TRBV20-1 | - | SASSANTGELF
TRBV5-5 | - | ASSSAPGGSNQPQH
TRBV20-1 | - | SASRRNTEAF
TRBV5-1 | many | ASSRDSNTGELF
TRBV9 | few | ASSVGGTGTIEKLF
TRBV24-1 | few | ATSPGGVNQPQH
TRBV5-1 | many | ASSPGQPAVPYEQY
TRBV20-1 | - | SARFRQGYNSPLH
TRBV2 | - | TSSLALRGLAGGLYEQY
TRBV29-1 | few | SVDGSRGGYT
TRBV7-9 | - | ASSLDGSTSGNNEQY
TRBV7-8 | few | ASSADRGSGYGYT
TRBV29-1 | - | SVSSGFQF
TRBV9 | - | ASSQEWDTQY
TRBV29-1 | - | SVGLAGKNTGELF
TRBV5-1 | few | ASSLGPRTYEQY
TRBV6-2/TRBV6-3 | few | ASSYPLAGGLRELF
TRBV3-1 | - | ASSLSLASGSDTQY
TRBV6-2/TRBV6-3 | - | ASSYTRLAGRYNEQF
TRBV6-1 | - | ASSGTGLSRGETQY
TRBV20-1 | few | SANGAGRGDYNEQF
TRBV5-1 | few | ASSSGTRGLETQY
TRBV20-1 | few | SARGGPGEGYT
TRBV4-3 | - | ASSQEPGLAAYEQY
TRBV4-1 | - | ASSRRLAGDPSSPGELF
TRBV14 | - | ASSQAFASDPIT
TRBV12-3/TRBV12-4 | - | ASSFGADEQY
TRBV29-1 | few | SGRESGEAF